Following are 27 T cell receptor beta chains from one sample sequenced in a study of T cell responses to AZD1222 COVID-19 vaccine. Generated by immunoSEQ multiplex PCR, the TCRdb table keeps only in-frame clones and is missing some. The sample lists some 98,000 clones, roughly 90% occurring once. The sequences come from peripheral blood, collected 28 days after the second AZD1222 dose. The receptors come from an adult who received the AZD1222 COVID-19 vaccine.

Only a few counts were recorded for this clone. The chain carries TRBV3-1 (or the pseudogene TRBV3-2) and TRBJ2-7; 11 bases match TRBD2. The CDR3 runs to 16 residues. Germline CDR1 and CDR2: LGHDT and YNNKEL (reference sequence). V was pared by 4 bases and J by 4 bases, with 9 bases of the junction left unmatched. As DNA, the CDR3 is TGTGCCAGCAGCCCCCCTTTTAGCGGGAGGGGATACGAGCAGTACTTC. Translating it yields CASSPPFSGRGYEQYF.

The CDR3 DNA reads as TGTGCCAGCAGCCCCACCTTGACAGAGGTGGCCCAGCATTTT. Protein product: CASSPTLTEVAQHF. V usage is TRBV27 and J usage is TRBJ1-5; D possibly corresponds to TRBD1 (5 bases). Germline CDR1 MNHEY, CDR2 SMNVEV (reference sequence). The CDR3 extends over 14 amino acids. Trimming took 6 bases from V and 11 from J, leaving 20 bases between them.

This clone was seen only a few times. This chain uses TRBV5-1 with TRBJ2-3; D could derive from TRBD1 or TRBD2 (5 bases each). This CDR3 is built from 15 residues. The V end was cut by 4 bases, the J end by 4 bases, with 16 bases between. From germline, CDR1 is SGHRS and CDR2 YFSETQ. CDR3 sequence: CASSIWDRSADTQYF. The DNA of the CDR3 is TGCGCCAGCAGCATATGGGACCGGAGCGCAGATACGCAGTATTTT.

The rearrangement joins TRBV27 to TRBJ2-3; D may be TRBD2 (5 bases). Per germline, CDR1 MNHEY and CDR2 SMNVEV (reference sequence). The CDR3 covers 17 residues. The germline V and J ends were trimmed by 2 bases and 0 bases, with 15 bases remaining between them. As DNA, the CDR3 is TGTGCCAGCAGTTTAGGGTACGGGGAATCTAGCACAGATACGCAGTATTTT. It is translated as CASSLGYGESSTDTQYF.

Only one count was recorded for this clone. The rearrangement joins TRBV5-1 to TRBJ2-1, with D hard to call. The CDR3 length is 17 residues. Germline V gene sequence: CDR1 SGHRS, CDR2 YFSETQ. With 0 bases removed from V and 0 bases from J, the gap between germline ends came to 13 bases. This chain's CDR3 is CASSLVAGRSSYNEQFF. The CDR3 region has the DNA TGCGCCAGCAGCTTGGTTGCAGGCCGTAGCTCCTACAATGAGCAGTTCTTC.

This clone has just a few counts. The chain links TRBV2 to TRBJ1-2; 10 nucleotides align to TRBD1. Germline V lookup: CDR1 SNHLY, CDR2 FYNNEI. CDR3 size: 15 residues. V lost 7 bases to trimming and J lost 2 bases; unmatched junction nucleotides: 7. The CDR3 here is CASNQDRGLNYGYTF. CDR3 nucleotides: TGTGCCAGCAATCAAGACAGGGGGCTAAACTATGGCTACACCTTC.

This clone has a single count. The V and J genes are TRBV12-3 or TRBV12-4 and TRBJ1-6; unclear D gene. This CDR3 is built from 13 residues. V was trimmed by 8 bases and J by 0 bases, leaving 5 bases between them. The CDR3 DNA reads TGTGCCAGCCAGCTCTCCTATAATTCACCCCTCCACTTT. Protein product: CASQLSYNSPLHF.

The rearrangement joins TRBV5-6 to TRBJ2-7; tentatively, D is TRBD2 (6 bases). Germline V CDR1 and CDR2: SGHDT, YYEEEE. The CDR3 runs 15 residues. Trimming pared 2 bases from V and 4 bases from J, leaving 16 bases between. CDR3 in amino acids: CASSFLSGRGYEQYF. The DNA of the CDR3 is TGTGCCAGCAGCTTTTTATCCGGGAGAGGGTACGAGCAGTACTTC. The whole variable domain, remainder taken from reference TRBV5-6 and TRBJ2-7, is DAGVTQSPTHLIKTRGQQVTLRCSPKSGHDTVSWYQQALGQGPQFIFQYYEEEERQRGNFPDRFSGHQFPNYSSELNVNALLLGDSALYLCASSFLSGRGYEQYFGPGTRLTVT.

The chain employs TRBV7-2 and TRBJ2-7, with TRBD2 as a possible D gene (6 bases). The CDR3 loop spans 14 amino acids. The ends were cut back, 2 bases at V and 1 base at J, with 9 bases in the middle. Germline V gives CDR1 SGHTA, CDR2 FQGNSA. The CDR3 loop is CASSLTGLSYEQYF. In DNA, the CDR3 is TGTGCCAGCAGCTTAACAGGACTATCCTACGAGCAGTACTTC.

CDR3 in DNA: TGTGCCAGCTCTCCGACAGGGGAAACCGGGGAGCTGTTTTTT. This codes for CASSPTGETGELFF. The chain carries TRBV18 and TRBJ2-2; 8 nucleotides align to TRBD1. The V and J ends lost 6 bases and 5 bases, in that order; junction bases with no gene match: 5. The CDR3 is 14 amino acids. Germline CDR1 is KGHSH and CDR2 is LQKENI.

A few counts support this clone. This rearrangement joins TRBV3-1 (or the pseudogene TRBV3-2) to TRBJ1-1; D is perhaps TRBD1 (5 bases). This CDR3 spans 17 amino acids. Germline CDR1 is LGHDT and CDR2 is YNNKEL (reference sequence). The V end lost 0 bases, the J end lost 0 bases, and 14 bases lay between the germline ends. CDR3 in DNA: TGTGCCAGCAGCCAAGATCGCCTGGACACCTTGAACACTGAAGCTTTCTTT. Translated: CASSQDRLDTLNTEAFF.

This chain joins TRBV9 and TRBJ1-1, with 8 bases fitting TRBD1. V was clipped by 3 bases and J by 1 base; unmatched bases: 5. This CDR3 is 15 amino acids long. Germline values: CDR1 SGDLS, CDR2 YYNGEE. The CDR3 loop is CASSAQGAGNTEAFF. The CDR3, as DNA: TGTGCCAGCAGCGCCCAGGGGGCTGGGAACACTGAAGCTTTCTTT.

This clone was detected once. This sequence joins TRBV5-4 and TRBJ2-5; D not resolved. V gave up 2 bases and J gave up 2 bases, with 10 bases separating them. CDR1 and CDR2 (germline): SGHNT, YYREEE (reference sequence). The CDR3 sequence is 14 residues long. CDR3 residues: CASSFSSSQETQYF. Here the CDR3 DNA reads TGTGCCAGCAGCTTTTCATCCTCTCAAGAGACCCAGTACTTC.

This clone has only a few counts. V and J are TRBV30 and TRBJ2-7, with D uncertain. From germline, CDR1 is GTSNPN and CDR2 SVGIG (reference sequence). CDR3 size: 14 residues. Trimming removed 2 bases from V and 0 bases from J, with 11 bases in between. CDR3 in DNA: TGTGCCTGGAGTAGCCGTAGAGACTCCTACGAGCAGTACTTC. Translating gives CAWSSRRDSYEQYF.

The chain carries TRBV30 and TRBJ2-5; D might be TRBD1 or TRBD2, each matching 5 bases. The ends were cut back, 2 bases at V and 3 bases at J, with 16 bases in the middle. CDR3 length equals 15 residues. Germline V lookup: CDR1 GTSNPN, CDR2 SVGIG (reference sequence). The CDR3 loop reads CAWSNPKGPKETQYF. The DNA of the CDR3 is TGTGCCTGGAGTAACCCTAAGGGACCAAAAGAGACCCAGTACTTC.

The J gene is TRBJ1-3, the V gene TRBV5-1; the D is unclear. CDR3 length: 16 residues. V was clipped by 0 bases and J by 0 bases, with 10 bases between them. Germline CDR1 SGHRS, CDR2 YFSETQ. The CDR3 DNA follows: TGCGCCAGCAGCTTGGAAGGGTACTACTCTGGAAACACCATATATTTT. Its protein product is CASSLEGYYSGNTIYF.

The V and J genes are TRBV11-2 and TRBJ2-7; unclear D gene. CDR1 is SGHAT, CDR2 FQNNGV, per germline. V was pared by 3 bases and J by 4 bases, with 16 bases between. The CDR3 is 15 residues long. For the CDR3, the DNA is TGTGCCAGCAGCTTTAGTTCTGGGGTGGGGTACGAGCAGTACTTC. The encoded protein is CASSFSSGVGYEQYF.

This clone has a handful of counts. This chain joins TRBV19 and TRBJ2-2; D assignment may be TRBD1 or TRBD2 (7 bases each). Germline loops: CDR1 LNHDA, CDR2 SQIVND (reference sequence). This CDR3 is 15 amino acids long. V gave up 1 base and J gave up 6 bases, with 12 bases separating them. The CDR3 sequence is CASSIASGGAGELFF. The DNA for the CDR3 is TGTGCCAGTAGTATAGCATCAGGGGGGGCCGGGGAGCTGTTTTTT.

CDR3 amino acids: CASSQGGRSYEQYF. For the CDR3, the DNA is TGTGCCAGCAGCCAGGGCGGGAGGTCTTACGAGCAGTACTTC. The chain combines TRBV3-1 (or the pseudogene TRBV3-2) with TRBJ2-7; 8 bases map to TRBD2. The CDR3 length is 14 residues. Germline-derived CDR1 and CDR2 are LGHDT and YNNKEL (reference sequence). V trimming: 3 bases; J trimming: 4 bases; junction bases outside the gene matches: 5.

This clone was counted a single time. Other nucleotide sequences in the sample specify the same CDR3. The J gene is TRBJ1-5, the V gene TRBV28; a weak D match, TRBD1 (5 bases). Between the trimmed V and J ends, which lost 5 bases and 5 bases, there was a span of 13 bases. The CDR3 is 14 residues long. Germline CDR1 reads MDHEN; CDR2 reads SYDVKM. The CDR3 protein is CASSLGQGDQPQHF. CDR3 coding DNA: TGTGCCAGCAGTCTCGGGCAGGGCGATCAGCCCCAGCATTTT.

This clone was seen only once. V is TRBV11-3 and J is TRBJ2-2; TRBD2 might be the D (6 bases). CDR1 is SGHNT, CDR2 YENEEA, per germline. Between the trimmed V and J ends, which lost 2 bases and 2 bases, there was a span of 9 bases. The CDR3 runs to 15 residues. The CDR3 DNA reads TGTGCCAGCAGCTTATCCGGGACTAACACCGGGGAGCTGTTTTTT. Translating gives CASSLSGTNTGELFF.

CDR3 bases: TGTGCCAGCAGTTTTACGCCTTGGGGTGAAGCTTTCTTT. This codes for CASSFTPWGEAFF. This sequence joins TRBV27 and TRBJ1-1; D uncertain. The germline V gene encodes CDR1 MNHEY and CDR2 SMNVEV (reference sequence). V was pared by 3 bases and J by 7 bases, with 12 bases between. The CDR3 is 13 amino acids.

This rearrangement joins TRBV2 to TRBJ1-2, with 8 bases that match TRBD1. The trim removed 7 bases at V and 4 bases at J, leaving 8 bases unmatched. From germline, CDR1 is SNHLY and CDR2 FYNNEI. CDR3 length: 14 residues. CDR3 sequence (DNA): TGTGCCAGCATTCAGGGACAGGCGAGCTATGGCTACACCTTC. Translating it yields CASIQGQASYGYTF.

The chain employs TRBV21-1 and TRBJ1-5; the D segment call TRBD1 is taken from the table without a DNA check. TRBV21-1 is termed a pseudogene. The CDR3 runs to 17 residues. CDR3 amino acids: CASSKGENRGPGQPQHF. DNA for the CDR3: TGTGCCAGCAGCAAAGGAGAGAACAGGGGACCGGGCCAGCCCCAGCATTTT.

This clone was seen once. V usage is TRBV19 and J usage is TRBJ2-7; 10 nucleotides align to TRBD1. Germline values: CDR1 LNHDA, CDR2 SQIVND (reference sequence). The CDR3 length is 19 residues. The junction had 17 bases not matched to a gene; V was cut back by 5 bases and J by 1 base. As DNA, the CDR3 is TGTGCCAGTAGTGTTGGTAGACGGACAGGGGGTATTTGGTCCTACGAGCAGTACTTC. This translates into CASSVGRRTGGIWSYEQYF.

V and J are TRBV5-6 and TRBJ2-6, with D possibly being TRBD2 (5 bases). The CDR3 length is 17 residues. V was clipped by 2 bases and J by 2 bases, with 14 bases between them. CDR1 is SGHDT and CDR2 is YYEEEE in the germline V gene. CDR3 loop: CASSFLFEEAGANVLTF. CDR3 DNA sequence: TGTGCCAGCAGCTTTCTATTCGAGGAGGCTGGGGCCAACGTCCTGACTTTC.

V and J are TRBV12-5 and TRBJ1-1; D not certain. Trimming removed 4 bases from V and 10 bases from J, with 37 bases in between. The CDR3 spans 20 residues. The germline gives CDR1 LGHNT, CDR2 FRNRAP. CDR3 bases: TGTGCTAGTGGTTCGCAATGGTACATAGAGGGAGGAGGAGGAGGCGTGATAGCTTTCTTT. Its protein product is CASGSQWYIEGGGGGVIAFF. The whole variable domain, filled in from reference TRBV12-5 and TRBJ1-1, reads DARVTQTPRHKVTEMGQEVTMRCQPILGHNTVFWYRQTMMQGLELLAYFRNRAPLDDSGMPKDRFSAEMPDATLATLKIQPSEPRDSAVYFCASGSQWYIEGGGGGVIAFFGQGTRLTVV.